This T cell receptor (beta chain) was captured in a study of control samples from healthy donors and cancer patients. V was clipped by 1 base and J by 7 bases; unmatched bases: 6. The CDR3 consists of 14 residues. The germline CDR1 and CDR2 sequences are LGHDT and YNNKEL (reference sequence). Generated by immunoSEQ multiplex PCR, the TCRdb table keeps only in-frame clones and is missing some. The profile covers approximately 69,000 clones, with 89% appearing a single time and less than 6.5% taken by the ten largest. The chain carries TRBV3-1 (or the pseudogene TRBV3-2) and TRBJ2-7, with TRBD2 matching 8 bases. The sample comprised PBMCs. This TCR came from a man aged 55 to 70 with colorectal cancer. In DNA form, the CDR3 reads TGTGCCAGCAGCCAAGGGGCGGGGGGCCATGAGCAGTACTTC. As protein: CASSQGAGGHEQYF.